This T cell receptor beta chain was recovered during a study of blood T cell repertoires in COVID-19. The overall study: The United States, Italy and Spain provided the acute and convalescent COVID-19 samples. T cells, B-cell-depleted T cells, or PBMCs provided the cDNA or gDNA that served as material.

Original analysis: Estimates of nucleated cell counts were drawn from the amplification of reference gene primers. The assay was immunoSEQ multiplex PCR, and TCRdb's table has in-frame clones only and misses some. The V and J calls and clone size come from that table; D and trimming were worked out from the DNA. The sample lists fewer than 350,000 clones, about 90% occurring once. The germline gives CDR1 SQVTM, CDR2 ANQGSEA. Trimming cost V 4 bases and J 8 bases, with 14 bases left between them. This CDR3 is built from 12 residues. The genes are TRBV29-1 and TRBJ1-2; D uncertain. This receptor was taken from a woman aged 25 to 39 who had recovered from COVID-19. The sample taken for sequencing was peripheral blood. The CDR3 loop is CSVAGPLKGYTF. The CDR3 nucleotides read TGCAGCGTTGCAGGTCCCCTAAAGGGCTACACCTTC.